One and the same sample provided the 27 T cell receptor beta chains below, sequenced in a study of glioma-infiltrating T cells. The iRepertoire nested amplicon-rescue multiplex PCR amplified TCR alpha and beta CDR3s from RNA. Via MiXCR, TCRdb re-called the multiplex PCR reads, giving one row per CDR3 protein. Among approximately 110,000 distinct CDR3 sequences listed, 23% were seen once. The sample consisted of glioma tissue, nonneoplastic brain tissue, or PBMCs (not recorded which). These TCRs come from a human donor with low-grade glioma or glioblastoma, undergoing nonglioma brain surgery, or in good health (not recorded which).

This clonotype was observed a handful of times. The junction departs from germline at one end; a sequencing error may be responsible. The V call is TRBV6-1, the J call TRBJ2-6; D is unclear. CDR1 is MNHNS and CDR2 is SASEGT in the germline V gene. CDR3 size: 14 residues. The CDR3 bases are TGCGCCAGCAGTGCGGCCTCTGGGGCCAACGTCCTGACTTTC. As protein: CASSAASGANVLTF.

Remarks on this clonotype: A much larger clone differs from this one at a single base, so this may be a read error. The gene calls are TRBV7-9 and TRBJ2-1; D unclear. The CDR3 consists of 12 residues. V shed 1 base and J shed 7 bases, with 5 bases lying between them. In germline, CDR1 is SEHNR, CDR2 FQNEAQ (reference sequence). CDR3 nucleotides: TGTGCCAGCAGCTTAGGGGAAAATGAGCAGTTCTTC. Translated: CASSLGENEQFF.

This clonotype came up many times. The chain joins TRBV3-1 to TRBJ2-3; 12 bases match TRBD2. J gave up 2 bases and V 2 bases, and 5 bases lay outside the gene matches. The CDR3 totals 17 residues. The germline CDR1 and CDR2 sequences are LGHDT and YNNKEL (reference sequence). CDR3 sequence reads: CASSQIGTSGFTDTQYF. Here the CDR3 DNA reads TGTGCCAGCAGCCAAATAGGGACTAGCGGGTTCACAGATACGCAGTATTTT.

This clonotype was detected ten times or more. A much larger clone differs by one base, so this may be a read error. This chain links TRBV6-1 with TRBJ1-1, with unresolved D. Germline loops: CDR1 MNHNS, CDR2 SASEGT. The CDR3 contains 14 residues. The CDR3 sequence is CTSIVTSGGTEAFF. The CDR3 DNA reads TGTACCAGCATTGTGACCAGCGGAGGGACTGAAGCTTTCTTT.

Concerning this clonotype itself: This sequence may be a read error, since a much larger clone differs from it by one base. The chain links TRBV27 to TRBJ2-7, with 7 bases identical to TRBD2. Looked up from germline, CDR1 is MNHEY and CDR2 is SMNVEV (reference sequence). This CDR3 is built from 13 residues. The CDR3 bases are TGTACCAGCAGTTCCGGACTAGACTATGAGCAGTACTTC. This translates into CTSSSGLDYEQYF.

The sample holds many counts of this clonotype. The rearrangement uses TRBV7-2 and TRBJ1-6; D call uncertain. V was clipped by 1 base and J by 6 bases, with 16 bases between them. CDR1 SGHTA and CDR2 FQGNSA come from the germline V gene. This CDR3 spans 17 amino acids. The CDR3 sequence is CASSLEGLPAPNSPLHF. CDR3 bases: TGTGCCAGCAGCTTAGAGGGTCTCCCAGCCCCTAATTCACCCCTCCACTTT. The full variable domain, rest sourced from reference TRBV7-2 and TRBJ1-6, is GAGVSQSPSNKVTEKGKDVELRCDPISGHTALYWYRQSLGQGLEFLIYFQGNSAPDKSGLPSDRFSAERTGGSVSTLTIQRTQQEDSAVYLCASSLEGLPAPNSPLHFGNGTRLTVT.

The J gene is TRBJ2-5, the V gene TRBV19; tentatively, D is TRBD1 (5 bases). Trimming removed 3 bases at V and 7 bases at J, with 18 bases between. Germline V lookup: CDR1 LNHDA, CDR2 SQIVND (reference sequence). CDR3 length: 15 residues. This CDR3 reads CASSMPEGHPGTQYF. CDR3 nucleotides: TGTGCCAGTAGTATGCCGGAAGGACATCCAGGGACCCAGTACTTC.

This clonotype was seen ten or more times. The chain carries TRBV25-1 and TRBJ2-5; the match to TRBD2 covers 9 bases. V dropped 3 bases and J dropped 1; count of bases not matched to a gene: 12. This CDR3 comprises 18 residues. Germline V gene sequence: CDR1 MGHDK, CDR2 SYGVNS. CDR3 sequence: CASSDSGPASGAQETQYF. The CDR3 region has the DNA TGTGCCAGCAGTGATTCTGGTCCAGCTAGCGGGGCCCAAGAGACCCAGTACTTC.

Comments on this clonotype: It may be a read error: a sequence one base away is much more abundant. The rearrangement joins TRBV7-8 to TRBJ2-7, with 9 bases aligning to TRBD1. The CDR3 has 15 amino acids. Germline CDR1 reads SGHVS; CDR2 reads FQNEAQ. CDR3 nucleotide sequence: TGTGCCAGCCGCTTAGGTGGGACAGGGTCTTACGAGCAGTACTTC. Residues: CASRLGGTGSYEQYF.

Many counts were recorded for this clonotype. Here the CDR3 reads CAWSAKGEGVNTEAFF. The DNA for the CDR3 is TGTGCCTGGAGCGCCAAAGGGGAGGGGGTTAACACTGAAGCTTTCTTT. The V gene is TRBV30, the J gene TRBJ1-1, with D tentatively TRBD1 (6 bases). The CDR3 sequence is 16 residues long. Trimming pared 3 bases from V and 2 bases from J, leaving 19 bases between. The germline V gene has CDR1 GTSNPN and CDR2 SVGIG (reference sequence). The full variable domain, with the rest looked up from reference TRBV30 and TRBJ1-1, is SQTIHQWPATLVQPVGSPLSLECTVEGTSNPNLYWYRQAAGRGLQLLFYSVGIGQISSEVPQNLSASRPQDRQFILSSKKLLLSDSGFYLCAWSAKGEGVNTEAFFGQGTRLTVV.

In this sample, this clonotype turned up a few times. The chain links TRBV11-2 to TRBJ1-1; 10 bases are a match to TRBD1. The junction had 11 bases not matched to a gene; V was cut back by 0 bases and J by 1 base. This CDR3 contains 19 residues. From germline, CDR1 is SGHAT and CDR2 FQNNGV. The CDR3: CASSLDGVDRGHPNTEAFF. As DNA, the CDR3 is TGTGCCAGCAGCTTAGATGGGGTAGACAGGGGGCATCCGAACACTGAAGCTTTCTTT.

The sample holds many counts of this clonotype. V and J are TRBV20-1 and TRBJ2-1, with TRBD2 matching 16 bases. Germline V gene data show CDR1 as DFQATT and CDR2 as SNEGSKA (reference sequence). The V segment lost 6 bases and the J segment 5 bases; nucleotides outside the gene matches: 4. CDR3 length: 15 residues. The DNA of the CDR3 is TGCAGTGCGACGGGACTAGCGGGAGGGGACAATGAGCAGTTCTTC. This sequence encodes CSATGLAGGDNEQFF.

As regards this clonotype: This may be a read error, as it is one base from a much larger clone. V and J are TRBV7-2 and TRBJ2-1, with 9 bases that match TRBD2. The CDR3 has 18 amino acids. CDR1 is SGHTA, CDR2 FQGNSA, per germline. The CDR3 reads CARSLPYFSGSRFNEQFF. The DNA of the CDR3 is TGTGCCAGAAGCTTGCCCTACTTTAGCGGGAGTCGCTTCAATGAGCAGTTCTTC.

Ten or more counts support this clonotype. The V call is TRBV2, the J call TRBJ2-1, with 7 nucleotides matching TRBD2. This CDR3 contains 14 residues. J lost 4 bases, V lost 6 bases, and 6 bases had no gene match. Per germline, CDR1 SNHLY and CDR2 FYNNEI. CDR3 sequence (DNA): TGTGCCAGCAGATTTGCGGGAGAGTACAATGAGCAGTTCTTC. Amino acid sequence: CASRFAGEYNEQFF.

This clonotype was counted many times. The V call is TRBV20-1, the J call TRBJ1-2; possibly TRBD1 for D (5 bases). With 1 base removed from V and 4 bases from J, the gap between germline ends came to 16 bases. CDR1 is DFQATT, CDR2 SNEGSKA, per germline (reference sequence). This CDR3 region has 15 residues. CDR3 DNA: TGCAGTGCTAGAGGTTTAGGTTCGGGGGTCTATGGCTACACCTTC. Translated: CSARGLGSGVYGYTF.

This clonotype was recorded at least ten times. The V and J genes are TRBV28 and TRBJ2-7; D gene uncertain. CDR3 length: 12 amino acids. CDR1 and CDR2 from the germline V gene are MDHEN and SYDVKM. The V gene lost 4 bases and the J gene lost 4 bases, with 8 bases spanning the gap. The CDR3 here is CASSSLPYEQYF. The CDR3 DNA sequence: TGTGCCAGCAGTTCCTTACCTTACGAGCAGTACTTC.

Worth noting for this clonotype: Since no conserved phenylalanine or tryptophan closes the CDR3, a read error is the likely cause. The chain couples TRBV6-1 to TRBJ2-7; no clear D. Germline V gives CDR1 MNHNS, CDR2 SASEGT. This CDR3 has 13 amino acids. Trimming stripped 7 bases from V and 0 bases from J, with 10 bases between. The CDR3 DNA reads as TGTGCCAGCAAAATAACGGACTCCTACGAGCAGTACTTA. Protein sequence: CASKITDSYEQYL.

About this clonotype itself: One end of the junction does not line up with germline, which may come from a read error. The rearrangement uses TRBV18 and TRBJ2-7; D possibly uses TRBD1 or TRBD2 (5 bases each). The CDR3 contains 14 residues. Germline CDR1 reads KGHSH; CDR2 reads LQKENI. CDR3 loop: CASLPSRAGDEKYF. The CDR3 DNA reads TGTGCCAGCCTCCCCAGTAGGGCCGGGGACGAGAAGTACTTC.

This chain joins TRBV5-1 and TRBJ2-7; 9 bases agree with TRBD1. Germline V gives CDR1 SGHRS, CDR2 YFSETQ. The CDR3 is 15 residues long. V lost 3 bases, J lost 7 bases, and 11 bases stayed unmatched. CDR3 DNA sequence: TGCGCCAGCAGCTCGGAAGGACAGGGGACAGGGGAGCAGTACTTC. Protein product: CASSSEGQGTGEQYF.

In its sample, this clonotype was seen a few times. The conserved closing phenylalanine or tryptophan is absent in this CDR3, likely reflecting a read error. The V and J genes are TRBV12-3 or TRBV12-4 and TRBJ2-5; D gene uncertain. V dropped 2 bases and J dropped 0 bases, with 10 bases sitting between them. The CDR3 contains 15 residues. The CDR3 spells CASSLQINYQETQYL. Written as DNA, the CDR3 is TGTGCCAGCAGTTTACAGATAAATTACCAAGAGACCCAGTACCTC.

In this sample, this clonotype turned up many times. The CDR3 coding sequence is TGTGCCAGCAGCCAAGAGGGGAAGAGCACAGATACGCAGTATTTT. As protein: CASSQEGKSTDTQYF. The genes are TRBV3-1 and TRBJ2-3; D is ambiguous. Germline lookup yields CDR1 LGHDT and CDR2 YNNKEL (reference sequence). The length of the CDR3 is 15 residues. Trimming stripped 0 bases from V and 0 bases from J, with 7 bases between.

This clonotype came up many times. This sequence joins TRBV4-1 and TRBJ2-7; D is uncertain. This CDR3 is built from 15 residues. Trimming removed 1 base at V and 2 bases at J, with 12 bases between. Germline V lookup: CDR1 MGHRA, CDR2 YSYEKL. In nucleotides, the CDR3 is TGCGCCAGCAGCCAAGTGTATCCAACAACCTACGAGCAGTACTTC. Amino acid sequence: CASSQVYPTTYEQYF.

The sample holds many counts of this clonotype. In DNA form, the CDR3 reads TGTGCCAGCAGTTACCCGATTCGCCAAAGGGGGATCTATGGCTACACCTTC. Translation: CASSYPIRQRGIYGYTF. The V gene is TRBV6-2 or TRBV6-3, the J gene TRBJ1-2; D is possibly TRBD1 (6 bases). V was trimmed by 2 bases and J by 4 bases, leaving 20 bases between them. CDR3 length: 17 amino acids. CDR1 is MNHEY and CDR2 is SVGEGT in the germline V gene.

This clonotype has a count of ten or more. The rearrangement joins TRBV29-1 to TRBJ2-7; 11 bases line up with TRBD2. Germline CDR1 and CDR2: SQVTM and ANQGSEA. The CDR3 runs to 14 residues. V lost 1 base, J lost 4 bases, and 3 bases stayed unmatched. The CDR3 loop reads CSVEGSSGRYEQYF. As DNA, the CDR3 is TGCAGCGTTGAAGGGTCTAGCGGGAGGTACGAGCAGTACTTC.

As to this clonotype: Given a much more abundant clone one base away, this may be a read error. V and J are TRBV7-2 and TRBJ2-7; D is perhaps TRBD1 (5 bases). CDR3 length: 15 amino acids. V was trimmed by 1 base and J by 2 bases, leaving 12 bases between them. Germline V gene lookup returns CDR1 SGHTA and CDR2 FQGNSA. In DNA form, the CDR3 reads TGTGCCAGCAGCTTAGACTCAGGGTTCACCTACGAGCAGTACTTC. It is translated as CASSLDSGFTYEQYF. Full variable domain (remainder filled in from reference TRBV7-2 and TRBJ2-7): GAGVSQSPSNKVTEKGKDVELRCDPISGHTALYWYRQSLGQGLEFLIYFQGNSAPDKSGLPSDRFSAERTGGSVSTLTIQRTQQEDSAVYLCASSLDSGFTYEQYFGPGTRLTVT.

This clonotype was counted many times. The chain uses TRBV27 and TRBJ1-5; D possibly corresponds to TRBD1 (5 bases). Germline V gene lookup returns CDR1 MNHEY and CDR2 SMNVEV (reference sequence). The CDR3 is 14 amino acids. The V gene lost 0 bases and the J gene lost 5 bases, with 8 bases spanning the gap. The CDR3 nucleotides are TGTGCCAGCAGTTTATCTAGGGGATATCAGCCCCAGCATTTT. This codes for CASSLSRGYQPQHF.

This clonotype was observed once. A read error may be the cause here, since a much bigger clone is one base away. V gene TRBV14 combines with J gene TRBJ1-5; D may be TRBD1 (5 bases). In germline, CDR1 is SGHDN, CDR2 FVKESK. The CDR3 contains 18 residues. Here the CDR3 reads CASSQDRWGERSNQPRHF. For the CDR3, the DNA is TGTGCCAGCAGCCAAGATCGATGGGGGGAAAGGAGCAATCAGCCCCGGCATTTT. Based on the CDR3 plus reference TRBV14 and TRBJ1-5, the full variable domain is EAGVTQFPSHSVIEKGQTVTLRCDPISGHDNLYWYRRVMGKEIKFLLHFVKESKQDESGMPNNRFLAERTGGTYSTLKVQPAELEDSGVYFCASSQDRWGERSNQPRHFGDGTRLSIL.